A selection of T cell receptor beta chains follows, all from one sample in a study of monozygotic twins with cystic fibrosis. The repertoire was sequenced with immunoSEQ multiplex PCR; TCRdb's copy has only in-frame clones and lacks some. Among 13,000 to 15,000 clones, 75% to 90% were seen once, and the ten largest hold less than 0.8%. The material sequenced was blood. The receptors derive from a boy aged 5 to 17 with cystic fibrosis. The CDR3 runs from the conserved cysteine through the conserved F or W. D genes are given only for firm matches. Part of the rows lack a size; the others show once, few, many or a class for expanded clones.

CDR3nt: TGTGCCAGCAGTTTGGGTTTAGGACAGGGGAATGAAAAACTGTTTTTT; CDR3aa: CASSLGLGQGNEKLFF; abundance: once; v_gene: TRBV27; j_gene: TRBJ1-4; d_gene: TRBD1
CDR3nt: TGTGCCAGCCCTGGGACTCCAGAGACCCAGTACTTC; CDR3aa: CASPGTPETQYF; abundance: NA; v_gene: TRBV6-4; j_gene: TRBJ2-5; d_gene: NA
CDR3nt: TGTGCCAGCACGACAGGGCTGGGTGAAGCTTTCTTT; CDR3aa: CASTTGLGEAFF; abundance: NA; v_gene: TRBV6-1; j_gene: TRBJ1-1; d_gene: TRBD1
CDR3nt: TGTGCCAGCAGTTACTCGGTTAGCAACGAGCAGTACTTC; CDR3aa: CASSYSVSNEQYF; abundance: NA; v_gene: TRBV6-5; j_gene: TRBJ2-7; d_gene: NA
CDR3nt: TGTGCCAGCAGCGTAGATACAGGGGCTGGAAACACCATATATTTT; CDR3aa: CASSVDTGAGNTIYF; abundance: NA; v_gene: TRBV9; j_gene: TRBJ1-3; d_gene: TRBD1
CDR3nt: TGTGCCAGCAGCTTGGGTGCAGGCCTGAGCTCTGGAAACACCATATATTTT; CDR3aa: CASSLGAGLSSGNTIYF; abundance: NA; v_gene: TRBV5-5; j_gene: TRBJ1-3; d_gene: NA
CDR3nt: TGCGCCAGCAGCGGAGGGGGCGCGGAGAATGAAAAACTGTTTTTT; CDR3aa: CASSGGGAENEKLFF; abundance: NA; v_gene: TRBV5-1; j_gene: TRBJ1-4; d_gene: TRBD1
CDR3nt: TGTGCCAGCAGCTTAACCGGGAACGAGCAGTACTTC; CDR3aa: CASSLTGNEQYF; abundance: NA; v_gene: TRBV7-9; j_gene: TRBJ2-7; d_gene: NA
CDR3nt: TGTGCCAGCAGCCGCCGGGTAGGGCTATACTCTGGAAACACCATATATTTT; CDR3aa: CASSRRVGLYSGNTIYF; abundance: NA; v_gene: TRBV11-2; j_gene: TRBJ1-3; d_gene: NA
CDR3nt: TGTGCCAGCTCACTAACCTCCGACAGGGCACCCCAGAATGAGCAGTTCTTC; CDR3aa: CASSLTSDRAPQNEQFF; abundance: NA; v_gene: TRBV18; j_gene: TRBJ2-1; d_gene: TRBD1
CDR3nt: TGTGCCAGCACCGAGGGGGCTAGTGATGAGCAGTTCTTC; CDR3aa: CASTEGASDEQFF; abundance: once; v_gene: TRBV6-6; j_gene: TRBJ2-1; d_gene: TRBD1
CDR3nt: TGCAGCGTTGATTTAACAGGGCCGGGCACTGAAGCTTTCTTT; CDR3aa: CSVDLTGPGTEAFF; abundance: NA; v_gene: TRBV29-1; j_gene: TRBJ1-1; d_gene: NA
CDR3nt: TGTGCCAGCGGACCAGGGGGCACAGATACGCAGTATTTT; CDR3aa: CASGPGGTDTQYF; abundance: NA; v_gene: TRBV28; j_gene: TRBJ2-3; d_gene: NA
CDR3nt: TGTGCCAGCAGTGGCCGTGGAGCGGGAGGGTACGAGCAGTACTTC; CDR3aa: CASSGRGAGGYEQYF; abundance: NA; v_gene: TRBV6-5; j_gene: TRBJ2-7; d_gene: TRBD2
CDR3nt: TGTGCCTGGAGTGTCACGGATATTAATCAGCCCCAGCATTTT; CDR3aa: CAWSVTDINQPQHF; abundance: NA; v_gene: TRBV30; j_gene: TRBJ1-5; d_gene: NA
CDR3nt: TGTGCCAGCAGTGCGGGGCTTAAGACCCAGTACTTC; CDR3aa: CASSAGLKTQYF; abundance: NA; v_gene: TRBV2; j_gene: TRBJ2-5; d_gene: NA
CDR3nt: TGTGCCAGCAGTTTATTATCGGGGGACACAGATACGCAGTATTTT; CDR3aa: CASSLLSGDTDTQYF; abundance: NA; v_gene: TRBV28; j_gene: TRBJ2-3; d_gene: NA
CDR3nt: TGTGCCAGCACAGGACAGGGGGTGAACACCGGGGAGCTGTTTTTT; CDR3aa: CASTGQGVNTGELFF; abundance: once; v_gene: TRBV28; j_gene: TRBJ2-2; d_gene: TRBD1
CDR3nt: TGTGCCGGTTCGACAAGTTATAATTCACCCCTCCACTTT; CDR3aa: CAGSTSYNSPLHF; abundance: NA; v_gene: TRBV30; j_gene: TRBJ1-6; d_gene: NA
CDR3nt: TGTGCCAGCAGCTTAACACAGGGTAACACTGAAGCTTTCTTT; CDR3aa: CASSLTQGNTEAFF; abundance: NA; v_gene: TRBV7-9; j_gene: TRBJ1-1; d_gene: NA
CDR3nt: TGTGCCAGCACGTATGACCAGGGGGCGCTAAATGGCTACACCTTC; CDR3aa: CASTYDQGALNGYTF; abundance: NA; v_gene: TRBV2; j_gene: TRBJ1-2; d_gene: TRBD1
CDR3nt: TGTGCCAGTAGTTTGCGGTTGTGGACTGAAGCTTTCTTT; CDR3aa: CASSLRLWTEAFF; abundance: NA; v_gene: TRBV19; j_gene: TRBJ1-1; d_gene: NA
CDR3nt: TGTGCCAGCAGCCCACAGGGGACCCAAGAGACCCAGTACTTC; CDR3aa: CASSPQGTQETQYF; abundance: NA; v_gene: TRBV25-1; j_gene: TRBJ2-5; d_gene: TRBD1
CDR3nt: TGCGCCAGCAGCTCCGGGTCCTACGAGCAGTACTTC; CDR3aa: CASSSGSYEQYF; abundance: NA; v_gene: TRBV5-1; j_gene: TRBJ2-7; d_gene: NA
CDR3nt: TGTGCCAGCAGCGACAGGGGGCAGACCACTGAAGCTTTCTTT; CDR3aa: CASSDRGQTTEAFF; abundance: NA; v_gene: TRBV7-9; j_gene: TRBJ1-1; d_gene: TRBD1
CDR3nt: TGCGCCAGCAGCACGGGACAGGGCTACGAGCAGTACTTC; CDR3aa: CASSTGQGYEQYF; abundance: NA; v_gene: TRBV5-1; j_gene: TRBJ2-7; d_gene: TRBD1
CDR3nt: TGTGCCAGCCTATCCGGGAGTTTAATCTTGAAGCACGAGCAGTACTTC; CDR3aa: CASLSGSLILKHEQYF; abundance: NA; v_gene: TRBV28; j_gene: TRBJ2-7; d_gene: NA
CDR3nt: TGTGCCAGTAAGGAGGGGGGAAGTCATTCACCCCTCCACTTT; CDR3aa: CASKEGGSHSPLHF; abundance: NA; v_gene: TRBV19; j_gene: TRBJ1-6; d_gene: NA
CDR3nt: TGTGCCAGCAGTTTATCGGCTACAAATGAGCAGTTCTTC; CDR3aa: CASSLSATNEQFF; abundance: NA; v_gene: TRBV27; j_gene: TRBJ2-1; d_gene: NA
CDR3nt: TGTGCCAGCAGCTACGGCAGGGGAAACACTGAAGCTTTCTTT; CDR3aa: CASSYGRGNTEAFF; abundance: once; v_gene: TRBV5-6; j_gene: TRBJ1-1; d_gene: NA
CDR3nt: TGTGCCAGCAGAACGTCAGGGTCCGGCTACACCTTC; CDR3aa: CASRTSGSGYTF; abundance: NA; v_gene: TRBV27; j_gene: TRBJ1-2; d_gene: NA
CDR3nt: TGTGCCAGCAGCTTCGGGCAGGGAGTCAATCAGCCCCAGCATTTT; CDR3aa: CASSFGQGVNQPQHF; abundance: NA; v_gene: TRBV11-2; j_gene: TRBJ1-5; d_gene: NA
CDR3nt: TGTGCCAGCAGTGATCGAGGGGGGTTTAATGAGCAGTTCTTC; CDR3aa: CASSDRGGFNEQFF; abundance: NA; v_gene: TRBV9; j_gene: TRBJ2-1; d_gene: NA
CDR3nt: TGTGCCAGCAGCCTACGGGGGGCCACAGATACGCAGTATTTT; CDR3aa: CASSLRGATDTQYF; abundance: NA; v_gene: TRBV7-2; j_gene: TRBJ2-3; d_gene: NA
CDR3nt: TGTGCCAGCAGTGTACCGGGACACGTCTATGGCTACACCTTC; CDR3aa: CASSVPGHVYGYTF; abundance: NA; v_gene: TRBV28; j_gene: TRBJ1-2; d_gene: NA
CDR3nt: TGTGCCAGTAGTATTCAGGGCCACGGGATTATTAGCAATCAGCCCCAGCATTTT; CDR3aa: CASSIQGHGIISNQPQHF; abundance: NA; v_gene: TRBV19; j_gene: TRBJ1-5; d_gene: NA
CDR3nt: TGTGCCAGCAGCTTGGGGTTTGGAGCCTGGGCAGATACGCAGTATTTT; CDR3aa: CASSLGFGAWADTQYF; abundance: NA; v_gene: TRBV5-6; j_gene: TRBJ2-3; d_gene: NA
CDR3nt: TGCGCCAGCAGCTTGGTGCCCACAGGGGGCGGAAGTGAAAAACTGTTTTTT; CDR3aa: CASSLVPTGGGSEKLFF; abundance: NA; v_gene: TRBV5-1; j_gene: TRBJ1-4; d_gene: TRBD1
CDR3nt: TGCGCCAGCAGCTTGGTAGCGGGAGCCCCCTACGAGCAGTACTTC; CDR3aa: CASSLVAGAPYEQYF; abundance: NA; v_gene: TRBV5-1; j_gene: TRBJ2-7; d_gene: TRBD2
CDR3nt: TGTGCCAGCAGCCCTTACCTGACTAGCGGGGAAACAGATACGCAGTATTTT; CDR3aa: CASSPYLTSGETDTQYF; abundance: NA; v_gene: TRBV7-2; j_gene: TRBJ2-3; d_gene: TRBD2
CDR3nt: TGTGCCAGCGGAGGGAACACCATATATTTT; CDR3aa: CASGGNTIYF; abundance: NA; v_gene: TRBV7-8; j_gene: TRBJ1-3; d_gene: NA
CDR3nt: TGTGCCAGCAGCCCGGGACTAGCATTGGGTGAGCAGTTCTTC; CDR3aa: CASSPGLALGEQFF; abundance: NA; v_gene: TRBV27; j_gene: TRBJ2-1; d_gene: TRBD2